This TCR beta chain originates from a study of blood T cells in healthy people across ages (dated by TCRdb to 2014 to 2015). For the wider study: In model experiments, roughly one uniquely barcoded TCR beta cDNA molecule per two T cells was captured by template switching. The study measured age-related changes in TCR beta repertoire diversity using deep sequencing normalized with unique cDNA molecular identifiers. Four age groups were formed from the donors: young (average 16 years), middle-aged (more than 35), aged (62) and long-lived (around 80). To avoid experimental bias, donors of different ages were spread randomly across the sequencing lanes. For two donors (one aged 18 to 30 and one aged 80 or older), the study analyzed two additional independent replicas of 1 million unique cDNA reads from the same blood draw.

This clonotype came up a few times. Its antigen is unknown. It has no much larger one-base neighbor in the sample; base qualities were not kept. The CDR3 runs 15 amino acids, cysteine and phenylalanine included. The CDR3 DNA has 45 bases and is translated from base 1. Trimming removed 0 bases from V and 7 bases from J; the gene matches leave 8 bases unexplained. The CDR1 and CDR2 encoded by the germline V gene (reference sequence) are DFQATT and SNEGSKA. Library preparation used 5' RACE. The listed sequencing device is Illumina HiSeq 2500. A second roughly 7 to 12 cycle PCR used a sample-barcoded 5' primer and a J-beta primer mix. A unique molecular identifier was introduced onto each TCR beta cDNA molecule by a template-switch 5' adaptor carrying 12 random nucleotides. Each sample yielded at least 3 million CDR3-containing paired-end reads. All of the RNA was converted into first-strand cDNA using the Mint cDNA synthesis kit, with a TRBC-specific oligonucleotide serving as the primer. All cDNA was treated with uracil-DNA glycosylase and then went through a first 18-cycle PCR with the universal primers M1SS and BC2_uni_R. Per the original workflow: Each sample was normalized by randomly selecting 1 million high-quality reads, each carrying a distinct molecular identifier. Instead of being binned into consensus sequences, reads with shared molecular identifiers were discarded. MiTCR, with a Q25 quality threshold and the strictest error-elimination algorithm, was used for CDR3 identification, clonotype clustering and error correction. Lower-bound total TCR beta diversity was estimated with a nonparametric unseen species model using Euler transformation. In TCRdb, the public reads were trimmed at Q25 with fastp and aligned with MiXCR, with productive beta chains retained. Rows are unified per CDR3 protein, each entry keeping the most common DNA and genes. The V and J calls here are based on TCRdb, not the publication. The sample profile shows hundreds of thousands of distinct CDR3 sequences; around a fifth of them were found once. The ten largest make up under 4% of the sample.

The donors were some 36 Caucasian individuals from Russia, aged 6 to 90 years, who were systemically healthy. Each donor gave 8.5 to 10 milliliters of peripheral blood, collected into EDTA-treated Vacutainer tubes. Ficoll-Paque density-gradient centrifugation was used to isolate PBMCs, with at least 6.5 million per sample. Trizol reagent was used to extract total RNA from the PBMCs, yielding at least 5.5 micrograms per sample. The percentages of naive CD45RAhigh/CD27high T cells were determined by flow cytometry on a PBMC aliquot from every donor. Results the study describes overall, beyond this receptor: The long-lived group showed more naive CD4+ T cells, fewer expanded clones and increased TCR diversity than the aged group, suggesting age selection. Observed TCR beta diversity per million T cells fell roughly linearly with age, and a significant reduction was already apparent by age approximately 40. Estimates of total diversity from one million sequenced T cells were regarded as lower bounds and underestimates. Since profiling was done on bulk unsorted PBMCs, naive and antigen-experienced compartments could not be conclusively compared. Observed TCR beta diversity correlated strongly with the percentage of naive T cells measured by flow cytometry. Because donor CMV infection status was unknown, age-related changes in expanded clonotypes were potentially confounded.

Sequencing was performed on blood. The TCR comes from a man in his 70s in good health. The rearrangement joined TRBV20-1 to TRBJ1-4; 7 bases in between match TRBD1. The DNA reads TGCAGTGCTAGAGATCTGAGGGGGCGCGTTGAAAAACTGTTTTTT. Its protein reads: CSARDLRGRVEKLFF.